Shown below are 7 T cell receptor beta chains from a single sample sequenced in a study of T cells after yellow fever vaccination. One entry per CDR3 protein results from TCRdb running MiXCR on the 5' RACE reads. Of 300,000 to 400,000 distinct CDR3 sequences listed, about 10% were seen once; the top ten hold 3% to 3.5%. The specimen was CD4+ T cells sorted from PBMCs, collected 45 days after the yellow fever booster vaccination. These receptors originate from a man younger than 35 who received the YFV17D yellow fever vaccine.

This clonotype occurred a few times. V and J are TRBV3-1 and TRBJ2-1, with TRBD2 matching over 8 bases. From germline, CDR1 is LGHDT and CDR2 YNNKEL (reference sequence). This CDR3 comprises 15 residues. V lost 4 bases to trimming and J lost 6 bases; unmatched junction nucleotides: 8. This chain's CDR3 is CASSPNPGGANEQFF. CDR3 sequence (DNA): TGTGCCAGCAGCCCGAACCCCGGGGGGGCCAATGAGCAGTTCTTC.

This chain joins TRBV4-1 and TRBJ2-3; D is possibly TRBD1 or TRBD2 (6 bases each). There are 17 residues in the CDR3. The germline gives CDR1 MGHRA, CDR2 YSYEKL. V lost 4 bases and J lost 0, with 17 bases in between. The CDR3 region has the DNA TGCGCCAGCAGCCCAAGAGGTAGGGGGGAAAGCACAGATACGCAGTATTTT. This codes for CASSPRGRGESTDTQYF.

This clonotype has a handful of counts. V usage is TRBV5-1 and J usage is TRBJ1-2, with D perhaps matching TRBD1 (5 bases). The CDR3 consists of 15 residues. Trimming cost V 4 bases and J 5 bases, with 18 bases left between them. Germline V gene lookup returns CDR1 SGHRS and CDR2 YFSETQ. CDR3 sequence reads: CASSAGTGRSYGYTF. The CDR3, as DNA: TGCGCCAGCAGCGCCGGGACCGGGCGTTCGTATGGCTACACCTTC.

The chain links TRBV29-1 to TRBJ1-1, with D unresolved. Trimming left V 5 bases short and J 0 bases short, with 7 bases between. CDR1 is SQVTM, CDR2 ANQGSEA, per germline. The CDR3 consists of 12 residues. CDR3 region: CSVSKVNTEAFF. CDR3 nucleotide sequence: TGCAGCGTTTCTAAGGTGAACACTGAAGCTTTCTTT.

This clonotype was counted ten times or more. The rearrangement joins TRBV5-1 to TRBJ2-5; 9 nucleotides agree with TRBD1. The length of the CDR3 is 15 residues. Per the germline V gene, CDR1 is SGHRS and CDR2 is YFSETQ. Trimming at V came to 4 bases and at J to 4 bases, leaving 8 bases not matched to a gene. The CDR3 DNA sequence: TGCGCCAGCAGCACCGGGACAGGGAGGATAGAGACCCAGTACTTC. Amino acid sequence: CASSTGTGRIETQYF.

This clonotype has just a few counts. This rearrangement joins TRBV7-9 to TRBJ2-3; D is tentatively TRBD1 or TRBD2 (6 bases each). Germline CDR1 reads SEHNR; CDR2 reads FQNEAQ (reference sequence). V dropped 2 bases and J dropped 1 base, with 13 bases sitting between them. The CDR3 is 16 residues long. The CDR3 region has the DNA TGTGCCAGCAGCTTAAGTAGGGGGGCTCGCACAGATACGCAGTATTTT. It is translated as CASSLSRGARTDTQYF.

A few counts support this clonotype. This sequence joins TRBV7-9 and TRBJ1-1; D is unresolved. Germline CDR1 SEHNR, CDR2 FQNEAQ (reference sequence). This CDR3 has 14 residues. V gave up 4 bases and J gave up 4 bases, with 13 bases separating them. CDR3 DNA: TGTGCCAGCAGCTCCATAACGGTTGGCACTGAAGCTTTCTTT. Protein product: CASSSITVGTEAFF.